The present TCR beta chain was sequenced within a study of cytotoxic CD8 clonotypes in ibrutinib-treated CLL. Overall study context: Patients gave response samples after a median approximately 11 months of treatment, range 6 to 36.

Sequenced by immunoSEQ multiplex PCR; TCRdb stores in-frame clones only, minus some. The sample has fewer than 90,000 clones, around 83% seen once. The origin of this receptor is a human donor with chronic lymphocytic leukemia. Sequenced material: PBMCs, taken before ibrutinib treatment.

The DNA for the CDR3 is TGTGCCAGCAGTGGGTGGCAGGGGATAGGCGAGCAGTACTTC. This translates into CASSGWQGIGEQYF. V usage is TRBV2 and J usage is TRBJ2-7; perhaps TRBD1 as D (6 bases). The CDR3 is 14 residues long. Germline-derived CDR1 and CDR2 are SNHLY and FYNNEI. Trimming removed 4 bases at V and 6 bases at J, with 16 bases between.